A selection of T cell receptor beta chains follows, all from one sample in a study of low-dose radiotherapy and immunotherapy resistance in tumors. Each CDR3 protein gets one entry after TCRdb re-called the reads with MiXCR. The repertoire holds around 65,000 distinct CDR3 sequences, 26% seen once, with roughly 6.5% in the top ten. Sequenced here: PBMCs, sampled before treatment. These receptors were taken from a male donor with rectosigmoid adenocarcinoma. CDR3s include the opening cysteine and the closing phenylalanine or tryptophan. Each record gives: D gene, J gene, V gene, clone size, CDR3 protein, CDR3 DNA. The D gene is left open where the match is weak. Rows may omit the clone size; those that give it use once, few, many or a size class.

d_call: TRBD1; j_call: TRBJ2-7; v_call: TRBV6-1; clone_size: many; cdr3_aa: CASSRLTGQWEQYF; cdr3_nt: TGTGCCAGCTCCCGGCTGACAGGGCAGTGGGAGCAGTACTTC
d_call: .; j_call: TRBJ2-3; v_call: TRBV27; clone_size: many; cdr3_aa: CASSFQGRTDTQYF; cdr3_nt: TGTGCCAGCAGTTTTCAGGGTCGGACAGATACGCAGTATTTT
d_call: .; j_call: TRBJ2-1; v_call: TRBV2; clone_size: .; cdr3_aa: CASSEGGVGYNEQFF; cdr3_nt: TGTGCCAGCAGTGAAGGAGGGGTGGGATACAATGAGCAGTTCTTC
d_call: TRBD1; j_call: TRBJ2-1; v_call: TRBV5-4; clone_size: many; cdr3_aa: CASSQGTGGSSYNEQFF; cdr3_nt: TGCGCCAGCAGCCAAGGGACAGGGGGGAGCTCCTACAATGAGCAGTTCTTC
d_call: .; j_call: TRBJ1-2; v_call: TRBV20-1; clone_size: .; cdr3_aa: CTGSRGGYGYTF; cdr3_nt: TGCACGGGAAGTAGGGGTGGCTATGGCTACACCTTC
d_call: TRBD1; j_call: TRBJ2-5; v_call: TRBV28; clone_size: .; cdr3_aa: CASRLQGAGLQETQYF; cdr3_nt: TGTGCCAGCAGGCTACAGGGGGCGGGCCTTCAAGAGACCCAGTACTTC
d_call: .; j_call: TRBJ1-3; v_call: TRBV20-1; clone_size: many; cdr3_aa: CSARIRETGNTIYF; cdr3_nt: TGCAGTGCTAGAATCAGGGAGACTGGAAACACCATATATTTT
d_call: TRBD2; j_call: TRBJ2-2; v_call: TRBV12-3/TRBV12-4; clone_size: many; cdr3_aa: CASSLKGLAESTGELFF; cdr3_nt: TGTGCCAGCAGTTTAAAGGGACTAGCGGAATCCACCGGGGAGCTGTTTTTT
d_call: TRBD2; j_call: TRBJ2-7; v_call: TRBV9; clone_size: .; cdr3_aa: CASSPHGTSGGPYEQYF; cdr3_nt: TGTGCCAGCAGCCCACACGGGACTAGCGGGGGACCCTACGAGCAGTACTTC
d_call: .; j_call: TRBJ2-1; v_call: TRBV28; clone_size: .; cdr3_aa: CASSLSGPNEQFF; cdr3_nt: TGTGCCAGCAGTTTGAGCGGACCGAATGAGCAGTTCTTC
d_call: TRBD2; j_call: TRBJ2-7; v_call: TRBV4-1; clone_size: .; cdr3_aa: CASSQSPSGRSYEQYF; cdr3_nt: TGCGCCAGCAGCCAATCCCCAAGCGGGAGGTCCTACGAGCAGTACTTC
d_call: TRBD2; j_call: TRBJ2-1; v_call: TRBV9; clone_size: many; cdr3_aa: CASSVRAGTSGMFYNEQFF; cdr3_nt: TGTGCCAGCAGCGTCAGAGCCGGGACTAGCGGTATGTTCTACAATGAGCAGTTCTTC
d_call: .; j_call: TRBJ2-3; v_call: TRBV18; clone_size: few; cdr3_aa: CASSPSEGVYEDTQYF; cdr3_nt: TGTGCCAGCTCACCGAGTGAGGGGGTATATGAAGATACGCAGTATTTT
d_call: .; j_call: TRBJ1-5; v_call: TRBV20-1; clone_size: many; cdr3_aa: CSARQGGSNQPQHF; cdr3_nt: TGCAGTGCTAGACAGGGAGGGAGCAATCAGCCCCAGCATTTT
d_call: .; j_call: TRBJ2-5; v_call: TRBV20-1; clone_size: few; cdr3_aa: CSARGWVKGTQYF; cdr3_nt: TGCAGTGCTAGAGGTTGGGTTAAGGGGACCCAGTACTTC
d_call: TRBD2; j_call: TRBJ2-7; v_call: TRBV19; clone_size: .; cdr3_aa: CASSALAGVSYEQYF; cdr3_nt: TGTGCCAGTAGTGCGCTAGCGGGAGTCTCCTACGAGCAGTACTTC
d_call: .; j_call: TRBJ2-1; v_call: TRBV18; clone_size: few; cdr3_aa: CASSLGHEQFF; cdr3_nt: TGTGCCAGCTCACTGGGGCATGAGCAGTTCTTC
d_call: .; j_call: TRBJ2-3; v_call: TRBV6-1; clone_size: .; cdr3_aa: CASSYTRPGADTQYF; cdr3_nt: TGTGCCAGCAGTTATACAAGACCGGGGGCGGATACGCAGTATTTT
d_call: TRBD2; j_call: TRBJ2-2; v_call: TRBV5-4; clone_size: many; cdr3_aa: CASSTSGGATGELFF; cdr3_nt: TGTGCCAGCAGCACTAGCGGGGGGGCCACCGGGGAGCTGTTTTTT
d_call: .; j_call: TRBJ2-5; v_call: TRBV5-1; clone_size: many; cdr3_aa: CASSLEVGEETQYF; cdr3_nt: TGCGCCAGCAGCTTGGAGGTGGGGGAAGAGACCCAGTACTTC
d_call: .; j_call: TRBJ2-2; v_call: TRBV6-2/TRBV6-3; clone_size: many; cdr3_aa: CASSYPGLTVISPNTGELFF; cdr3_nt: TGTGCCAGCAGTTACCCTGGACTGACCGTCATCTCTCCGAACACCGGGGAGCTGTTTTTT
d_call: .; j_call: TRBJ2-1; v_call: TRBV2; clone_size: .; cdr3_aa: CASSAGGPVGEQFF; cdr3_nt: TGTGCCAGCAGTGCCGGAGGGCCCGTTGGTGAGCAGTTCTTC
d_call: .; j_call: TRBJ2-1; v_call: TRBV5-1; clone_size: many; cdr3_aa: CASSLVGLVVF; cdr3_nt: TGCGCCAGCAGCTTGGTCGGTCTAGTTGTCTTC